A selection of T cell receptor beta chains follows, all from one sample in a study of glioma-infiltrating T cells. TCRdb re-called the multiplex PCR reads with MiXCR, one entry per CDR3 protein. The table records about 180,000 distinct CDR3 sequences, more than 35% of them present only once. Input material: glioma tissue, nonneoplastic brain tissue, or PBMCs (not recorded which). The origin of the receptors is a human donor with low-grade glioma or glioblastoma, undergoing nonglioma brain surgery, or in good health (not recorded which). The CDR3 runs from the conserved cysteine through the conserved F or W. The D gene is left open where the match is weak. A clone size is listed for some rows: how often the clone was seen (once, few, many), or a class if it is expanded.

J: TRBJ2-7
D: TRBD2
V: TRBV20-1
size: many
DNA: TGCAGTGCTAGAGAGTTCGGGACTAGCGGGAGTGGCGAGCAGTACTTC
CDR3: CSAREFGTSGSGEQYF

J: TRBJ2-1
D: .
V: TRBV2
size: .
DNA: TGTGCCAGCAGTTCGGACATAAATGAGCAGTTCTTC
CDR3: CASSSDINEQFF

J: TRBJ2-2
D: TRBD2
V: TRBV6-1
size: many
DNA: TGTGCCAGAGTTCTAGCGGGAAACACCGGGGAGCTGTTTTTT
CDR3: CARVLAGNTGELFF

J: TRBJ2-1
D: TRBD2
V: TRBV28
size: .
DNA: TGTGCCAGCACCCTTGAAGCGGGACTCTCCTACAATGAGCAGTTCTTC
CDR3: CASTLEAGLSYNEQFF

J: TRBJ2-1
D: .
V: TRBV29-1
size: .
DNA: TGCAGCGTTGAGACGGGGTCAGACTACAATGAGCAGTTCTTC
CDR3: CSVETGSDYNEQFF

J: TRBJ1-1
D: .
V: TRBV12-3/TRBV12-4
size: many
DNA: TGTGCCAGCAGAGCGGACAACCAGAACACTGAAGCTTTCTTT
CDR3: CASRADNQNTEAFF

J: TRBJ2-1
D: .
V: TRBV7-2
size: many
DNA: TGTGCCAGCAGCTTAGAGGCCAGTTCCTACAATGAGCAGTTCTTC
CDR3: CASSLEASSYNEQFF

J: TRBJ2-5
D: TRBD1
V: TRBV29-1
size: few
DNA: TGCAGCACGGGACAGGGAGACGAGACCCAGTACTTC
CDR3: CSTGQGDETQYF

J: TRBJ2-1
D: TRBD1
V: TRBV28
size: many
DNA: TGTGCCACCTCCGGGACAGCACCCAATGAGCAGTTCTTC
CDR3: CATSGTAPNEQFF

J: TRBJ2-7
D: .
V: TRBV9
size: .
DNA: TGTGCCAGCAGCGTAGTCGGATTCGGTGAGCAGTACTTC
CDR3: CASSVVGFGEQYF

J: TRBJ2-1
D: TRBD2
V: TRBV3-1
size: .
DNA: TGTGCCAGCAGCTTGGGGACTAGCGAGTTTTACAATGAGCAGTTCTTC
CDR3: CASSLGTSEFYNEQFF

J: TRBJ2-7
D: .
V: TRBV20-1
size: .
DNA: TGCAGTTCTAGAGAAGATTCCGGGTCCCCGCAGTACTTC
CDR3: CSSREDSGSPQYF

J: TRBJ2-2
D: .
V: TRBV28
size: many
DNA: TGTGCCAGCAGTCGCAGGGCCGGGGAGCTGTTTTTT
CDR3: CASSRRAGELFF

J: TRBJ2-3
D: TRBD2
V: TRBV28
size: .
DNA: TGTGCCAGCAGTTTAGCCTTGACTAGCGGGATTGTACGGACGCAGTATTTT
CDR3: CASSLALTSGIVRTQYF

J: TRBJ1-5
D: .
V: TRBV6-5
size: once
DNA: TGTGCCAGCAGTTACTCTGGTAACCAGACCCAGCATTTT
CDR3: CASSYSGNQTQHF

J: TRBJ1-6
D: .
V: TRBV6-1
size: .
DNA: TGTGCCAGCAGTGAGAAGGGGGAAGGTTCACCCCTCCACTTT
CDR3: CASSEKGEGSPLHF

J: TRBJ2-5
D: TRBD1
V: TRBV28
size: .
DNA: TGTGCCAGCAGTTCTCCTACAGGGGGCGTATCAGAGACCCAGTACTTC
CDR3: CASSSPTGGVSETQYF

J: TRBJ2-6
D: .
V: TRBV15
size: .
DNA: TGTGCCACCAGCAGCACCGACATAACTGGGGCCAACGTCCTGACTTTC
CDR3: CATSSTDITGANVLTF

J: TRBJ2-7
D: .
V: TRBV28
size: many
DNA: TGTGCCGGGGGAGGCCCCAGGGAGCAGTACTTC
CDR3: CAGGGPREQYF

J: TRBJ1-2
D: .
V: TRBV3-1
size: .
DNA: TGTGCCAGCAGCCAAGGGGCAGAGGACTATGGCTACACCTTC
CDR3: CASSQGAEDYGYTF

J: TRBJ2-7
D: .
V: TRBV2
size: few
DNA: TGTGCCAGCAGCCTCGGACTACCTCCATACGAGCAGTACTTC
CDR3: CASSLGLPPYEQYF

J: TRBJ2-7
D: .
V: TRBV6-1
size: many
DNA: TGTGCCAGCAGTGTGCCGGGGATCAGCGAGCAGTACTTC
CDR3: CASSVPGISEQYF

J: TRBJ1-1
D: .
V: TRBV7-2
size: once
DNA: TGTGCCAGCAGCTACCGGTCGAGGCAGGCAGCTTTCTTT
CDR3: CASSYRSRQAAFF

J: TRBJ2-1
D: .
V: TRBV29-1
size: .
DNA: TGCAGCGTTGAAGATTTGGTTAGAGGGAGTGAGGAGTTCTTC
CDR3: CSVEDLVRGSEEFF

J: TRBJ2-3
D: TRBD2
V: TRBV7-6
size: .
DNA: TGTGCCAGCAGCCCCAAGGCTAGCGGGAGGGGATCCACAGATACGCAGTATTTT
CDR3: CASSPKASGRGSTDTQYF

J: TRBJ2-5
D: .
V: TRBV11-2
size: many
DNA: TGTGCCAGCAGCTTATGGAGTGGGGAGACCCAGTACTTC
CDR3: CASSLWSGETQYF

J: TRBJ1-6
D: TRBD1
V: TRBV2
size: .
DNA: TGTGCCAGCAAAAGAACAGAAAACACAGGGACAGAATCACCCCTCCACTTT
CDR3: CASKRTENTGTESPLHF

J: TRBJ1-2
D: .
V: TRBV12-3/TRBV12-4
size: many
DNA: TGTGCCAGCAGAACGGGCAACTATGGCTACACCTTC
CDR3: CASRTGNYGYTF

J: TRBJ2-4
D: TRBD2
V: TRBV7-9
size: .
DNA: TGTGCCAGCAGCCCAACCGGGACTAGCGGGAGGGACATTCAGTACTTC
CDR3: CASSPTGTSGRDIQYF

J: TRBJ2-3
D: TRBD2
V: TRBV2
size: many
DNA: TGTGCCAGCAGTCCGGGACTAGCGGGCTCTAGCACAGATACGCAGTATTTT
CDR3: CASSPGLAGSSTDTQYF

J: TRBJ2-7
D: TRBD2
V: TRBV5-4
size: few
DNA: TGTGCCAGCAGCCTTTGGACTAGCCTTGGCGAGCAGTACTTC
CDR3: CASSLWTSLGEQYF

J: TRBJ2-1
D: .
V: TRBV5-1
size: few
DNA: TGCGCCAGCAGCTCGGAGTTCTACAATGAGCAGTTCTTC
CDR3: CASSSEFYNEQFF

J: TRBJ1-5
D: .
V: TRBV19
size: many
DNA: TGTGCCAGTAGTCAGGGATCCCTCAATCAGCCCCAGCATTTT
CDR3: CASSQGSLNQPQHF

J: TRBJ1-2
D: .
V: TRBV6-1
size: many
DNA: TGTGCCAGCAGCCAAACCGGGACGGAATTTGCCAATAACTATGGCTACACCTTC
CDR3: CASSQTGTEFANNYGYTF

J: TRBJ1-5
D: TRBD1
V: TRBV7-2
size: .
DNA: TGTGCCAGTATCTCACAGGGGGGCGGTCAGCCCCAGCATTTT
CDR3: CASISQGGGQPQHF

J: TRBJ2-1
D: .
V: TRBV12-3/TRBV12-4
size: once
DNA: TGTGCCAGCAGTTTAGCCAGAACGGGACTGATGAACTCCTACAATGAGCAGTTCTTC
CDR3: CASSLARTGLMNSYNEQFF

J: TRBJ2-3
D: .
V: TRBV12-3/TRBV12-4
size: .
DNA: TGTGCCAGCAGTTTAGAACCTCCCCCAGATACGCAGTATTTT
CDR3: CASSLEPPPDTQYF

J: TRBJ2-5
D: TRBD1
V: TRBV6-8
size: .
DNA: TGTGCCAGCAGTATGACAGGGGAGACCCAGTACTTC
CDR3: CASSMTGETQYF

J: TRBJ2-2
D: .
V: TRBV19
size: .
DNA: TGTGCCAGTAGTATAGAAGGGAACACCGGGGAGCTGTTTTTT
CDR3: CASSIEGNTGELFF

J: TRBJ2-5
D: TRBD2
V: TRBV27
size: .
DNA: TGTGCCAGCAGTTTAATAGCGGGAGAGACCGAGTGCTTC
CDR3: CASSLIAGETECF

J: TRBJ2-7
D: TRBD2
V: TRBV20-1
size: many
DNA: TGCAGTGCCATTAGCGGGAGGGAAACCTACGAGCAGTACTTC
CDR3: CSAISGRETYEQYF

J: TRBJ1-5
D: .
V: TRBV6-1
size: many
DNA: TGTGCCAGCAGTGTCTCCATGGGTGGTCTAAGAAATCAGCCCCAGCATTTT
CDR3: CASSVSMGGLRNQPQHF

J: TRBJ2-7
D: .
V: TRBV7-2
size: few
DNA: TGTGCCAGCAGCTTAGTTCTGGAAGGTAGCTACGAGCAGTACTTC
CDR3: CASSLVLEGSYEQYF

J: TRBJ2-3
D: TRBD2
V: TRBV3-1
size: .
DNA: TGTGCCAGCAGCCAATGGACTAGAGGAAAAGATACGCAGTATTTT
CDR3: CASSQWTRGKDTQYF